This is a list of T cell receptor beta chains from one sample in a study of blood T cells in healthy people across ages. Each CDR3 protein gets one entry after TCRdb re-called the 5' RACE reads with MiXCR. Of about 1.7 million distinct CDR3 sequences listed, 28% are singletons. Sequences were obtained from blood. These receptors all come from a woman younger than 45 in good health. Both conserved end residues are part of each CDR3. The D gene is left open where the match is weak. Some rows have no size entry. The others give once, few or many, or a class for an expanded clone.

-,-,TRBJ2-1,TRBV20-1,CSARGGQAPNNEQFF,TGCAGTGCCCGGGGAGGACAGGCCCCGAACAATGAGCAGTTCTTC
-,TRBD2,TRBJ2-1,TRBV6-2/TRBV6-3,CASRKGLAGRNEQFF,TGTGCCAGCAGAAAAGGACTAGCGGGGCGAAATGAGCAGTTCTTC
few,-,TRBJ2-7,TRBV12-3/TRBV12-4,CASSNRVSSYEQYF,TGTGCCAGCAGTAACAGAGTCTCCTCCTACGAGCAGTACTTC
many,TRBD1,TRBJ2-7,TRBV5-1,CASSSPETGADEQYF,TGCGCCAGCAGCTCCCCCGAGACAGGGGCAGACGAGCAGTACTTC
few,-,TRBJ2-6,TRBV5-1,CASRPAAAGANVLTF,TGCGCCAGCAGACCGGCGGCGGCAGGGGCCAACGTCCTGACTTTC
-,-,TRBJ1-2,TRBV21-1,CASRPPDRKSGHGYTF,TGTGCCAGCAGGCCACCCGACAGGAAATCGGGACATGGCTACACCTTC
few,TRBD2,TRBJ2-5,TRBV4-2,CASSQDAGGKEETQYF,TGTGCCAGCAGCCAAGATGCGGGAGGAAAGGAAGAGACCCAGTACTTC
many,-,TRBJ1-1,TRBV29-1,CSVDATTEANTEAFF,TGCAGCGTTGACGCGACGACAGAAGCAAACACTGAAGCTTTCTTT
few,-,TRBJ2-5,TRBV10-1,CASSGSMWGAGGTQYF,TGCGCCAGCAGTGGGAGTATGTGGGGTGCCGGGGGGACCCAGTACTTC
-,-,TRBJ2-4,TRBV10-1,CASSGSGHEQYF,TGCGCCAGCAGTGGATCAGGGCATGAGCAGTACTTC
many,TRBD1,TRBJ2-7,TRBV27,CASSSRTGGTYEQYF,TGTGCCAGCTCCTCAAGGACAGGGGGGACCTACGAGCAGTACTTC
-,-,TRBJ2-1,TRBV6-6,CASSYGGGHYEQFF,TGTGCCAGCAGTTATGGGGGGGGACACTACGAGCAGTTCTTC
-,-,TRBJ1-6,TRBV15,CATSRDSLYNSPLHF,TGTGCCACCAGCAGGGACAGCCTTTATAATTCACCCCTCCACTTT
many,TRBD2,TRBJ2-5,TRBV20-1,CSARDRTSGETQYF,TGCAGTGCTAGAGATCGAACTAGCGGGGAGACCCAGTACTTC
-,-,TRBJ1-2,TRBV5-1,CASSLEVSEHYGYTF,TGCGCCAGCAGCTTGGAAGTTTCCGAGCACTATGGCTACACCTTC
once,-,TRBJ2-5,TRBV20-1,CSAREYRDLANEQYF,TGCAGTGCTAGGGAGTACCGGGACCTAGCGAATGAGCAGTACTTC
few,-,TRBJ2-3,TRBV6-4,CASSADQHTDTQYF,TGTGCCAGCAGTGCGGATCAACACACAGATACGCAGTATTTT
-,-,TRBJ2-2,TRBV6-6,CASNLQGAGELFF,TGTGCCAGTAATCTACAGGGAGCCGGGGAGCTGTTTTTT
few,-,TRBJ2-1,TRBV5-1,CASSLGSGEEQFF,TGCGCCAGCAGCTTGGGGTCAGGGGAAGAGCAGTTCTTC
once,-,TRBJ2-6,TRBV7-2,CASSLGGSPGANVLTF,TGTGCCAGCAGCTTAGGTGGGAGCCCTGGGGCCAACGTCCTGACTTTC
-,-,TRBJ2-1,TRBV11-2,CASSLSQGDGSSSYNEQFF,TGTGCCAGCAGCTTATCCCAAGGGGATGGCTCAAGCTCCTACAATGAGCAGTTCTTC
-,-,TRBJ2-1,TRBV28,CASRHGSGRESYNEQFF,TGTGCCAGCAGGCACGGGTCGGGGCGAGAGTCCTACAATGAGCAGTTCTTC
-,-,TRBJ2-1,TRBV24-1,CATSSSSGSYNEQFF,TGTGCCACCAGTTCTTCCAGCGGATCCTACAATGAGCAGTTCTTC
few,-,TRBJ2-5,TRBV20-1,CSARWGQETQYF,TGCAGTGCTAGGTGGGGCCAAGAGACCCAGTACTTC
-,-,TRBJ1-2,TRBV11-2,CASSRRQARDYGYTF,TGTGCCAGCAGCAGAAGACAGGCAAGGGACTATGGCTACACCTTC
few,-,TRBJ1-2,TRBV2,CAQSGGGCEYGYTF,TGTGCCCAGTCCGGCGGGGGATGTGAGTATGGCTACACCTTC
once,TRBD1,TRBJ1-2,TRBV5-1,CASSVSGGEGNGYTF,TGCGCCAGCAGCGTTTCAGGGGGCGAGGGTAATGGCTACACCTTC
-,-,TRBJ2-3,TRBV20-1,CSASPVSTDTQYF,TGCAGTGCTAGTCCCGTTAGCACAGATACGCAGTATTTT
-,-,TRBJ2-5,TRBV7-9,CASSSFWETQYF,TGTGCCAGCAGCTCCTTTTGGGAGACCCAGTACTTC
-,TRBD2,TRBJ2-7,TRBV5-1,CASRISGSLDRSYEQYF,TGCGCCAGCAGGATTAGCGGGTCCCTCGATCGATCCTACGAGCAGTACTTC
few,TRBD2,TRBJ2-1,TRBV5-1,CASSLRAGTSGNEQFF,TGCGCCAGCAGCTTGCGTGCCGGGACTAGCGGGAATGAGCAGTTCTTC